This paragraph covers one T cell receptor beta chain sequence. Antigen specificity is unknown. These data come from a study of cytomegalovirus exposure and HLA in healthy donors. In germline, CDR1 is SQVTM, CDR2 ANQGSEA. Trimming took 6 bases from V and 6 from J, leaving 17 bases between them. This CDR3 has 14 amino acids. It was with 60 Vbeta and 13 Jbeta primers that the PCR ran. Produced via immunoSEQ multiplex PCR; TCRdb's table is partial and in-frame only. The table has about 200,000 clones, roughly 85% seen once. General study results and limits: A classifier reportedly called cytomegalovirus status with high sensitivity and specificity.

This TCR was recovered from a woman between 25 and 40 years old in good health and CMV-seropositive. The chain uses TRBV29-1 and TRBJ2-2, with TRBD1 as a possible D gene (7 bases). The sequencing input was PBMCs. This CDR3 reads CSVDRDGGSGELFF. DNA of the CDR3: TGCAGCGTCGACAGGGACGGGGGCTCCGGGGAGCTGTTTTTT.